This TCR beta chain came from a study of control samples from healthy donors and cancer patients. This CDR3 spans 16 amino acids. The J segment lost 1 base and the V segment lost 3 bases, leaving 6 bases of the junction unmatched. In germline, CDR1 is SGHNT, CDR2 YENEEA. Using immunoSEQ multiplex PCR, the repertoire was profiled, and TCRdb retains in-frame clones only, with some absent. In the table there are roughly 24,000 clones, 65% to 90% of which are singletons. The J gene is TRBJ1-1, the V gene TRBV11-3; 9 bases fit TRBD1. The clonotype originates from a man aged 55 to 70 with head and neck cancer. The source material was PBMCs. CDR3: CASSFSTGGTNTEAFF. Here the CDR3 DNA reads TGTGCCAGCAGCTTTAGTACAGGGGGCACGAACACTGAAGCTTTCTTT.